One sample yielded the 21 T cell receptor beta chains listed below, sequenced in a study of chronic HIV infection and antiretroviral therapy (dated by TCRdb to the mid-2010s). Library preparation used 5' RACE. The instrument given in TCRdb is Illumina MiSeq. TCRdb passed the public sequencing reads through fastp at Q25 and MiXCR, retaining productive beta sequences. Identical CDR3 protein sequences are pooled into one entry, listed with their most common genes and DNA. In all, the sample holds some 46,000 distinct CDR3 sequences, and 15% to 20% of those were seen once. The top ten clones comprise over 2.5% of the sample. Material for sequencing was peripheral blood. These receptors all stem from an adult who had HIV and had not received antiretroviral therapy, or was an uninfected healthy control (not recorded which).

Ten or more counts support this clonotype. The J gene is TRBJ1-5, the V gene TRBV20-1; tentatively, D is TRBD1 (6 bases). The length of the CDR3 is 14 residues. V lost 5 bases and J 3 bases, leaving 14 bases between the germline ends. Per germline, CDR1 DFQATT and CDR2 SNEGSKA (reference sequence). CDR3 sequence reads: CSAGGHGFNQPQHF. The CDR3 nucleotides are TGCAGTGCTGGGGGACATGGGTTCAATCAGCCCCAGCATTTT.

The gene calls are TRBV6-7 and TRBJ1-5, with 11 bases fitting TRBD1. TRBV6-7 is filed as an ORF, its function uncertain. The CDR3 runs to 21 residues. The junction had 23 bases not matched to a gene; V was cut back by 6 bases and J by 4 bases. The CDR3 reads CASSSLAEPGQGGGGNQPQHF. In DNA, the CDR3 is TGTGCCAGCAGCAGCTTAGCCGAACCGGGACAGGGGGGAGGTGGGAATCAGCCCCAGCATTTT.

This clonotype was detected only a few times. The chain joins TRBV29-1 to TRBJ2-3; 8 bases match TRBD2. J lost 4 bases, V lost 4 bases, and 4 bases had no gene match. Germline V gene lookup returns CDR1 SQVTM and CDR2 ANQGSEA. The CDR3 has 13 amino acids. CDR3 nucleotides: TGCAGCGTTGCCGGGAGGGCCGCAGATACGCAGTATTTT. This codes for CSVAGRAADTQYF.

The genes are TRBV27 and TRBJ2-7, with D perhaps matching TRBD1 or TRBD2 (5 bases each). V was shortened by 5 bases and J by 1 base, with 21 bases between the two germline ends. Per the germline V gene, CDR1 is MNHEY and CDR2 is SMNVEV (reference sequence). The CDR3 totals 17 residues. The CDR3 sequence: CASSRNPVGGVSYEQYF. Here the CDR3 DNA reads TGTGCCAGCAGTCGCAACCCCGTTGGGGGAGTGTCCTACGAGCAGTACTTC.

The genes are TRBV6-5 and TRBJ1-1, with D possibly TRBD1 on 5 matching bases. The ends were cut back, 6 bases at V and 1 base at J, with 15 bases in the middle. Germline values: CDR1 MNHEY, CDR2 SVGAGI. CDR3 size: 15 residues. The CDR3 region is CASSPTGASNTEAFF. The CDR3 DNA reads TGTGCCAGCAGCCCAACCGGGGCTTCGAACACTGAAGCTTTCTTT.

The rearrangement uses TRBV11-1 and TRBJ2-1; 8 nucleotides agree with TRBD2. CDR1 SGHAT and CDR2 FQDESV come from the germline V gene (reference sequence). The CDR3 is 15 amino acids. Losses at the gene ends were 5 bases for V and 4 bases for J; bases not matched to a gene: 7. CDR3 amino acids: CASSRSGIVYNEQFF. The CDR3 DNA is TGTGCCAGCAGCCGTAGCGGGATAGTGTACAATGAGCAGTTCTTC.

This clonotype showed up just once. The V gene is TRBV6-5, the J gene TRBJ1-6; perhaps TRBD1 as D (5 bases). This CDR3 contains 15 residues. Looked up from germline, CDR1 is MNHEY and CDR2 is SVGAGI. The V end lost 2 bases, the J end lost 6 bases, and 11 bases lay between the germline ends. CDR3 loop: CASSYAGDLNSPLHF. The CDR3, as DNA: TGTGCCAGCAGTTACGCGGGGGATCTTAATTCACCCCTCCACTTT.

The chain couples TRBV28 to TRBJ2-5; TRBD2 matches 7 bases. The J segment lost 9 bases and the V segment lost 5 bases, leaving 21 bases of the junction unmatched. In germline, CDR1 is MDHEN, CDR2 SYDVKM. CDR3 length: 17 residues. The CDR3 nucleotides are TGTGCCAGCAGTCTGTTGACTAGCCCTACTTTAAAGCGGGCCCAGTACTTC. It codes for CASSLLTSPTLKRAQYF.

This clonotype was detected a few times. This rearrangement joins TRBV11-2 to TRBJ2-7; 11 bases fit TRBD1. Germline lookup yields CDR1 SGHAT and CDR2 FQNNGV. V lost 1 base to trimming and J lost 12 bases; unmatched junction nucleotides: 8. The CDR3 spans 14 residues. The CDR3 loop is CASSLGTGGEWLYF. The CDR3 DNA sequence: TGTGCCAGCAGCTTAGGGACAGGGGGCGAGTGGCTGTACTTC.

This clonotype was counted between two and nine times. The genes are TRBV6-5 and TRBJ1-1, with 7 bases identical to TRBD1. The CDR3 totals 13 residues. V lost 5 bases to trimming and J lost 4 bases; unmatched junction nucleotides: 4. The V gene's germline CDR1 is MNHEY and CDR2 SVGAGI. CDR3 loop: CASSQQGSTEAFF. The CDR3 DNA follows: TGTGCCAGCAGTCAACAGGGGAGCACTGAAGCTTTCTTT.

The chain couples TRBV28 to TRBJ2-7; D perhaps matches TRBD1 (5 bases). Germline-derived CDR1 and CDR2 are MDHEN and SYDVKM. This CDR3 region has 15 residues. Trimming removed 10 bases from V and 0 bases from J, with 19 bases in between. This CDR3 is CATTTAKDTSYEQYF. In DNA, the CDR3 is TGTGCCACCACGACAGCGAAGGATACCTCCTACGAGCAGTACTTC. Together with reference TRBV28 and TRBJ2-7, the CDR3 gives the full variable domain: DVKVTQSSRYLVKRTGEKVFLECVQDMDHENMFWYRQDPGLGLRLIYFSYDVKMKEKGDIPEGYSVSREKKERFSLILESASTNQTSMYLCATTTAKDTSYEQYFGPGTRLTVT.

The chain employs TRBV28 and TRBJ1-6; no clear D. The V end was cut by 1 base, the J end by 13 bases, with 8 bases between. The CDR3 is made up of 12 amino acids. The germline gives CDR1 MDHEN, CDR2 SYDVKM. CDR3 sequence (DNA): TGTGCCAGCAGTTTATTGGGAGTCCCCCTCCACTTT. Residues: CASSLLGVPLHF.

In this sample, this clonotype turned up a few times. CDR3 amino acids: CASSLRRSEQYF. DNA for the CDR3: TGTGCCAGCAGTTTAAGGCGGTCCGAGCAGTACTTC. The genes are TRBV28 and TRBJ2-7; no definite D call. V was cut by 2 bases and J by 6 bases, with 8 bases left in between. The germline V gene has CDR1 MDHEN and CDR2 SYDVKM. There are 12 residues in the CDR3.

In DNA, the CDR3 is TGTGCCAGCAGCTTAGCGGGGAGGACTGAAGCTTTCTTT. Its translation is CASSLAGRTEAFF. J is TRBJ1-1 and V is TRBV7-6; unclear D gene. This CDR3 has 13 residues. The V gene lost 0 bases and the J gene lost 5 bases, with 7 bases spanning the gap. Germline V gene lookup returns CDR1 SGHVS and CDR2 FNYEAQ.

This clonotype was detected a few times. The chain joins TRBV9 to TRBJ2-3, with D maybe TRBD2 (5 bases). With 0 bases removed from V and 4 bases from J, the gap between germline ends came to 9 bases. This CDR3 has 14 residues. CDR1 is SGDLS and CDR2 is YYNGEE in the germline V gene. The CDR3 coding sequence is TGTGCCAGCAGCGTAGGTCGAGGGCCAGATACGCAGTATTTT. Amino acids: CASSVGRGPDTQYF.

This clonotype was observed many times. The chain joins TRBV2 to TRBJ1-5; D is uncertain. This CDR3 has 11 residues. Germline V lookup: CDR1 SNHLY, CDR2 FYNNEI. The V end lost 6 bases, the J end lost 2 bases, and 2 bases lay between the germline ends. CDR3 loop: CASSRNQPQHF. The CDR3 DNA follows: TGTGCCAGCAGCCGCAATCAGCCCCAGCATTTT.

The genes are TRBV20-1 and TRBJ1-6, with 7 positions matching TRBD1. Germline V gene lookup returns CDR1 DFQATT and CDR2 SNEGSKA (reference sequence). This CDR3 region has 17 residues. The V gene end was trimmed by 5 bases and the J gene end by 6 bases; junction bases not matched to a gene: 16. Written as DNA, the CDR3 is TGCAGTGCTTCCACCCTCACCCACAGGGGAACTAATTCACCCCTCCACTTT. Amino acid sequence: CSASTLTHRGTNSPLHF.

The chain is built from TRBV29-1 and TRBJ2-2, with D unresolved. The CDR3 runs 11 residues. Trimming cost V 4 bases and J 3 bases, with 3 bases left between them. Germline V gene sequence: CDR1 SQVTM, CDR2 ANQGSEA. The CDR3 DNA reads TGCAGCGTTGCGGACACCGGGGAGCTGTTTTTT. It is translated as CSVADTGELFF.

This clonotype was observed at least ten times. The CDR3 nucleotides read TGTGCCAGCAGCCCGGGACAGGGGGCAAATTCACCCCTCCACTTT. This sequence encodes CASSPGQGANSPLHF. The V and J genes are TRBV5-4 and TRBJ1-6; 12 bases map to TRBD1. The trim removed 4 bases at V and 7 bases at J, leaving 3 bases unmatched. The CDR3 totals 15 residues. CDR1 and CDR2 (germline): SGHNT, YYREEE (reference sequence).

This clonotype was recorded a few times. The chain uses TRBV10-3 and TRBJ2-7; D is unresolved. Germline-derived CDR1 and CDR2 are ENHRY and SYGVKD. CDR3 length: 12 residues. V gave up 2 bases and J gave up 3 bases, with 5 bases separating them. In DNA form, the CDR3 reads TGTGCCATCAGTGAGACAGACTACGAGCAGTACTTC. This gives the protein CAISETDYEQYF.

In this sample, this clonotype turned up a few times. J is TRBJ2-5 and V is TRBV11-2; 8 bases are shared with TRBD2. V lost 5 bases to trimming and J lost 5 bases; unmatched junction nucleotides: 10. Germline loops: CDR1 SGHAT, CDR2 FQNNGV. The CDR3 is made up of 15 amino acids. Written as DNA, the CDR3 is TGTGCCAGCAGCCTCGGACTAGCCGGCCCGGAGACCCAGTACTTC. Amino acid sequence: CASSLGLAGPETQYF.